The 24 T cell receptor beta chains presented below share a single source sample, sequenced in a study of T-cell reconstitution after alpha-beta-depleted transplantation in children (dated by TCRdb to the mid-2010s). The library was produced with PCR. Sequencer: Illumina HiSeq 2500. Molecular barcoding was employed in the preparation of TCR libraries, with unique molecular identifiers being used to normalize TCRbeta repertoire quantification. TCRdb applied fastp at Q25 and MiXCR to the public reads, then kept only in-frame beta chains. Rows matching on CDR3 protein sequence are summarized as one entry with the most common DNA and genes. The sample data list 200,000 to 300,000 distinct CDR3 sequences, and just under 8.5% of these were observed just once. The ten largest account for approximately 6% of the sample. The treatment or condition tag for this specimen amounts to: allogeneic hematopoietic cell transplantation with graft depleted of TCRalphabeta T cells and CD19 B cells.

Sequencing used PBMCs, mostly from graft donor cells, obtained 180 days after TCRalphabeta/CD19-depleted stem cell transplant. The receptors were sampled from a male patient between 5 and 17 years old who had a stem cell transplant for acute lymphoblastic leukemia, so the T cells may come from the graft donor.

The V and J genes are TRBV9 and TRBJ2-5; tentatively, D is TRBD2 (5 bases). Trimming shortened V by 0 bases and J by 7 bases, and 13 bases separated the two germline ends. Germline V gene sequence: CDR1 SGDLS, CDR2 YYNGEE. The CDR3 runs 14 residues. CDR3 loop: CASSVAPGEGTQYF. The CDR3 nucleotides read TGTGCCAGCAGCGTAGCTCCGGGCGAGGGGACCCAGTACTTC.

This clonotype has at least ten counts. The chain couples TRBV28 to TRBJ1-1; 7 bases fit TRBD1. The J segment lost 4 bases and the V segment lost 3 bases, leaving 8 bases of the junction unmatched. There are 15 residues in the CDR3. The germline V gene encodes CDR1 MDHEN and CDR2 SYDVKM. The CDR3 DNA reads TGTGCCAGCAGTTTCCCCTACAGGGGTGGCACTGAAGCTTTCTTT. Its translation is CASSFPYRGGTEAFF. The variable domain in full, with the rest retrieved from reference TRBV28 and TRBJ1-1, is DVKVTQSSRYLVKRTGEKVFLECVQDMDHENMFWYRQDPGLGLRLIYFSYDVKMKEKGDIPEGYSVSREKKERFSLILESASTNQTSMYLCASSFPYRGGTEAFFGQGTRLTVV.

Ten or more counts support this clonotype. The CDR3 DNA reads as TGTGCCAGCAGCCAAGCGGTCGGGCCGAACACCGGGGAGCTGTTTTTT. Protein: CASSQAVGPNTGELFF. The chain is built from TRBV3-1 and TRBJ2-2, with D unresolved. The ends were cut back, 1 base at V and 0 bases at J, with 9 bases in the middle. The length of the CDR3 is 16 residues. The germline V gene has CDR1 LGHDT and CDR2 YNNKEL (reference sequence).

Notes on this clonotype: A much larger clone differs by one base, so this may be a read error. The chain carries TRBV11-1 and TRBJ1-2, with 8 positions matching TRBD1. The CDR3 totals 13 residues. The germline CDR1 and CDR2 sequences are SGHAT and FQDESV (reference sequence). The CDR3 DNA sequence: TGTGCCAGCAGCTTAGGGACAGGGAAAGGCTCCACCTTC. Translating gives CASSLGTGKGSTF. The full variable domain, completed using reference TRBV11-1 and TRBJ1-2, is EAEVAQSPRYKITEKSQAVAFWCDPISGHATLYWYRQILGQGPELLVQFQDESVVDDSQLPKDRFSAERLKGVDSTLKIQPAELGDSAMYLCASSLGTGKGSTFGSGTRLTVV.

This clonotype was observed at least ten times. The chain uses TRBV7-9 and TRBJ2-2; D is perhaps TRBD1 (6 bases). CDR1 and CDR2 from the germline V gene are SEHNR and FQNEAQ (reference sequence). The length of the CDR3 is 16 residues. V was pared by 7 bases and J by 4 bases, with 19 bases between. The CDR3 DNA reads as TGTGCCAGCACCTCACAGCGGACAGTCGGCACCGGGGAGCTGTTTTTT. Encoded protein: CASTSQRTVGTGELFF.

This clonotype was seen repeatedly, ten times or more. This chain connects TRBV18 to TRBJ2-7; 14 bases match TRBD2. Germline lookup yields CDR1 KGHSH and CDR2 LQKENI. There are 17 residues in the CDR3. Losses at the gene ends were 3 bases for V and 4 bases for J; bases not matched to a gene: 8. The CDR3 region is CASSPGGTSGSSYEQYF. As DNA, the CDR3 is TGTGCCAGCTCACCCGGAGGGACTAGCGGGAGTTCGTACGAGCAGTACTTC.

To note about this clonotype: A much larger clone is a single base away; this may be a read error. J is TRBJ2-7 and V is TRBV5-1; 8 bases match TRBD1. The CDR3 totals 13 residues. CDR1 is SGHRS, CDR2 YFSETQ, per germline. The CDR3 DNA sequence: TGCGCCAGGGGGACAGGTGTTTCCTACGACCAGTACTTC. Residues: CARGTGVSYDQYF.

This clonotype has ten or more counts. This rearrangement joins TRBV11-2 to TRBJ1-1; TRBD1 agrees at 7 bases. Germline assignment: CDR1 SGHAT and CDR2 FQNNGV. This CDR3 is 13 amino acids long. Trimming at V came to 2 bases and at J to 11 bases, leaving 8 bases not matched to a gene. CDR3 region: CASSLLYRGEAFF. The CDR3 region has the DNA TGTGCCAGCAGCTTACTTTACAGGGGTGAGGCTTTCTTT.

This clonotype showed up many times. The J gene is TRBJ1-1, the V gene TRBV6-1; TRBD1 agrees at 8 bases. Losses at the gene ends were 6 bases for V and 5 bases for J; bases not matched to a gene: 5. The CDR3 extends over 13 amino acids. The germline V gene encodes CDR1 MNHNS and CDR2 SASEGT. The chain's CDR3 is CASSRTGGTEAFF. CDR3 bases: TGTGCCAGCAGCAGAACAGGGGGGACTGAAGCTTTCTTT.

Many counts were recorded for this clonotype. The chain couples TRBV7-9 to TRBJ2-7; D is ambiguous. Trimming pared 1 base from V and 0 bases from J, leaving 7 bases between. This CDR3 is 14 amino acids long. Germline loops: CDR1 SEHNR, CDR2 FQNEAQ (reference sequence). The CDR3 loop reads CASSLESRSYEQYF. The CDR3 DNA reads TGTGCCAGCAGCTTAGAATCCCGCTCCTACGAGCAGTACTTC.

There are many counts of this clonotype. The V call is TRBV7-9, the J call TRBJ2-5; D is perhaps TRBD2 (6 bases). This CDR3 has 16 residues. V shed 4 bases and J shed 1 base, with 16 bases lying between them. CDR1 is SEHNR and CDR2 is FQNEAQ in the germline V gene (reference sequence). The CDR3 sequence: CASSSRLSRGQETQYF. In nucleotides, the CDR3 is TGTGCCAGCAGCTCCAGACTGTCGCGGGGCCAAGAGACCCAGTACTTC.

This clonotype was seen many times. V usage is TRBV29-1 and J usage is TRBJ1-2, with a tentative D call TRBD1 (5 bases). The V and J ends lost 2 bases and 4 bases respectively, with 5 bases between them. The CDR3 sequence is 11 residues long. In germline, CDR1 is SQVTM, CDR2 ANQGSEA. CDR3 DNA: TGCAGCGTTGAACAGGGCTATGGCTACACCTTC. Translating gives CSVEQGYGYTF.

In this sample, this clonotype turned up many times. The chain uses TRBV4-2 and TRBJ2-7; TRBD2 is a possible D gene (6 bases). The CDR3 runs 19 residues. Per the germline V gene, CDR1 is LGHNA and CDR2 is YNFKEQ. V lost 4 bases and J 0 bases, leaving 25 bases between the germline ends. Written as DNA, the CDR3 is TGTGCCAGCAGCCCAGGAACTAGCCTCACCTCTTGGAGCTCCTACGAGCAGTACTTC. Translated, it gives CASSPGTSLTSWSSYEQYF.

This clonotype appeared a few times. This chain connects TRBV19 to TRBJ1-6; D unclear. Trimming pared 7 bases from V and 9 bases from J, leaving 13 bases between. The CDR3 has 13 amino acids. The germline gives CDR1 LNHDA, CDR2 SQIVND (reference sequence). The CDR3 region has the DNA TGTGCCAGTAATGAAGCGCGCTTTTCACCCCTCCACTTT. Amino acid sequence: CASNEARFSPLHF.

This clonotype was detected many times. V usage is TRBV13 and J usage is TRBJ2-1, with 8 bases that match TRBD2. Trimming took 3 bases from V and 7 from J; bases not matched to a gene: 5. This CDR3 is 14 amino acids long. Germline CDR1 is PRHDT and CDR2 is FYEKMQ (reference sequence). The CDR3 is CASSFASGPNEQFF. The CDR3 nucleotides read TGTGCCAGCAGCTTCGCTAGCGGGCCAAATGAGCAGTTCTTC.

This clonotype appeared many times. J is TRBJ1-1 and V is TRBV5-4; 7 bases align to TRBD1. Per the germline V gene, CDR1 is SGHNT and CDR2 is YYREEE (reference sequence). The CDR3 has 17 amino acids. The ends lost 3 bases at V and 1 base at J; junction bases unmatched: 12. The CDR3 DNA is TGTGCCAGCAGCTCCAGAGCACAGGGGAGGAGGAACACTGAAGCTTTCTTT. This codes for CASSSRAQGRRNTEAFF.

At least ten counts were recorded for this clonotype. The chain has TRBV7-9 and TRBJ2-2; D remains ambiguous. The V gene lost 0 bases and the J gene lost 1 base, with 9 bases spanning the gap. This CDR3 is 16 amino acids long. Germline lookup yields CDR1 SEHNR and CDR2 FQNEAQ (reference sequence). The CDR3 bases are TGTGCCAGCAGCTTAGCAACGGGTCTGAACACCGGGGAGCTGTTTTTT. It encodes CASSLATGLNTGELFF.

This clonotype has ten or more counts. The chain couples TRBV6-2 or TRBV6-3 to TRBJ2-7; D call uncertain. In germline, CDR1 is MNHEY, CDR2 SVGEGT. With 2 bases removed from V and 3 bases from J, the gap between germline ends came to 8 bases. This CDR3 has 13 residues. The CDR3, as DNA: TGTGCCAGCAGTTACATGTCGGGCTACGAGCAGTACTTC. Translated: CASSYMSGYEQYF.

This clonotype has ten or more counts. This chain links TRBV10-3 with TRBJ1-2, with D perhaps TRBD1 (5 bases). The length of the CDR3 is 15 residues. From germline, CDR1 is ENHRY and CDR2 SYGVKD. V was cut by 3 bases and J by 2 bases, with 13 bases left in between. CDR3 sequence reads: CAISDRRGGNYGYTF. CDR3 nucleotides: TGTGCCATCAGTGACCGCCGGGGGGGAAACTATGGCTACACCTTC.

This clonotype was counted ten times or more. Written as DNA, the CDR3 is TGTGCCACCAGCTTTCGGACAGCCAGTTCTGGAAACACCATATATTTT. This gives the protein CATSFRTASSGNTIYF. This chain joins TRBV15 and TRBJ1-3; maybe TRBD1 (6 bases). The V end lost 5 bases, the J end lost 1 base, and 15 bases lay between the germline ends. The CDR3 runs to 16 residues. In germline, CDR1 is LNHNV, CDR2 YYDKDF (reference sequence).

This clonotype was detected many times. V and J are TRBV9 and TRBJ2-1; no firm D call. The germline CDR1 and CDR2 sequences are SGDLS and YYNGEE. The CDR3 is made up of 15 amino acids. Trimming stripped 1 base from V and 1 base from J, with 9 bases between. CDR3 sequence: CASSVSQASYNEQFF. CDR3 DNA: TGTGCCAGCAGCGTAAGTCAGGCATCCTACAATGAGCAGTTCTTC. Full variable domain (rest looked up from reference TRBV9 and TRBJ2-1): DSGVTQTPKHLITATGQRVTLRCSPRSGDLSVYWYQQSLDQGLQFLIQYYNGEERAKGNILERFSAQQFPDLHSELNLSSLELGDSALYFCASSVSQASYNEQFFGPGTRLTVL.

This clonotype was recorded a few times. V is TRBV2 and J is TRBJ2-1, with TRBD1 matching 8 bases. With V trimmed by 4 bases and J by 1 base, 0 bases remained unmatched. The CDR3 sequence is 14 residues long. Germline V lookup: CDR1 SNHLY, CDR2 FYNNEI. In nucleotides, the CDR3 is TGTGCCAGCAGTGGACAGGGGTCCTACAATGAGCAGTTCTTC. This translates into CASSGQGSYNEQFF. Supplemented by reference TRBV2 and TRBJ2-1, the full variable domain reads EPEVTQTPSHQVTQMGQEVILRCVPISNHLYFYWYRQILGQKVEFLVSFYNNEISEKSEIFDDQFSVERPDGSNFTLKIRSTKLEDSAMYFCASSGQGSYNEQFFGPGTRLTVL.

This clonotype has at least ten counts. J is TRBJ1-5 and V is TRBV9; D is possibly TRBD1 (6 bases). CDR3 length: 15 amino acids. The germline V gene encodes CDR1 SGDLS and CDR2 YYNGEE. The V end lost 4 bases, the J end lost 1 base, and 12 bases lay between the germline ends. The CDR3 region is CASSPGGGSNQPQHF. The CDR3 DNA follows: TGTGCCAGCAGCCCGGGAGGGGGAAGCAATCAGCCCCAGCATTTT.

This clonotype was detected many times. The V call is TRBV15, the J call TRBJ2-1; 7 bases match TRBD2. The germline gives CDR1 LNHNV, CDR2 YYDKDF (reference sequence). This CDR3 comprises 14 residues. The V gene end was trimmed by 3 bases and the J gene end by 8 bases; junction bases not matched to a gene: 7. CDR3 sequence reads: CATSRGGSGDEQFF. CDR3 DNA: TGTGCCACCAGCAGGGGCGGGAGTGGCGATGAGCAGTTCTTC.